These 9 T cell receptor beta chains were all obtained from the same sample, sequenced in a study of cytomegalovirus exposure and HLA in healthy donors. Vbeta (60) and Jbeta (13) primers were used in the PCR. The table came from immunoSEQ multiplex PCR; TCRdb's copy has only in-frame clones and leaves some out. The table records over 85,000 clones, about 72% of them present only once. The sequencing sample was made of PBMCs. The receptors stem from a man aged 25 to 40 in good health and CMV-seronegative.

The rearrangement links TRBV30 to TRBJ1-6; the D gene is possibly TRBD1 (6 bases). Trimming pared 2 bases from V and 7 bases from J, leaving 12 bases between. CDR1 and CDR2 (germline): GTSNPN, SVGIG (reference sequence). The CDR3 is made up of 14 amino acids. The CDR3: CAWSPGQGNSPLHF. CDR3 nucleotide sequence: TGTGCCTGGAGTCCAGGGCAGGGGAATTCACCCCTCCACTTT.

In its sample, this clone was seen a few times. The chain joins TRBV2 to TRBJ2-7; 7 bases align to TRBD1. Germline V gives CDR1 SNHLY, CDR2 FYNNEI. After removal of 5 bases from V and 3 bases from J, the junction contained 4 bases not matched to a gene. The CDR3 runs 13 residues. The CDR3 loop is CASSRQGFYEQYF. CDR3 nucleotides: TGTGCCAGCAGTCGACAGGGATTCTACGAGCAGTACTTC.

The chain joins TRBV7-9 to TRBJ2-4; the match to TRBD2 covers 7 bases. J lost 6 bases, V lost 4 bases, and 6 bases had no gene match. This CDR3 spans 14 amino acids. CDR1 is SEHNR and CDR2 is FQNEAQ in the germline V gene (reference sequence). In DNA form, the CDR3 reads TGTGCCAGCAGCTCCTCCCCGGGGGGAAACATTCAGTACTTC. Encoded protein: CASSSSPGGNIQYF. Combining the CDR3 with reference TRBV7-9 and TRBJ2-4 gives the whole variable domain DTGVSQNPRHKITKRGQNVTFRCDPISEHNRLYWYRQTLGQGPEFLTYFQNEAQLEKSRLLSDRFSAERPKGSFSTLEIQRTEQGDSAMYLCASSSSPGGNIQYFGAGTRLSVL.

The CDR3 reads CASSRVTGGDEQYF. CDR3 bases: TGTGCCAGTAGTCGGGTGACAGGGGGCGACGAGCAGTACTTC. V is TRBV19 and J is TRBJ2-7, with 10 bases aligning to TRBD1. Germline CDR1 is LNHDA and CDR2 is SQIVND (reference sequence). Unmatched junction bases numbered 6, after V lost 5 bases and J lost 5 bases. CDR3 length: 14 amino acids.

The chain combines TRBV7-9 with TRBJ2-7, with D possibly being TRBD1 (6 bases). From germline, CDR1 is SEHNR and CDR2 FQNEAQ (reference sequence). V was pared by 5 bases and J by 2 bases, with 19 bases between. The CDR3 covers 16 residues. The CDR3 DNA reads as TGTGCCAGCAGCCGTGCGTCCGGGACATCGACCTACGAGCAGTACTTC. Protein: CASSRASGTSTYEQYF.

The CDR3 DNA reads TGTGCCTGGAGTGCGACTCCAGAGACCCAGTACTTC. Encoded protein: CAWSATPETQYF. The genes are TRBV30 and TRBJ2-5, with D unresolved. The CDR3 totals 12 residues. Trimming shortened V by 1 base and J by 4 bases, and 7 bases separated the two germline ends. Germline CDR1 and CDR2: GTSNPN and SVGIG (reference sequence).

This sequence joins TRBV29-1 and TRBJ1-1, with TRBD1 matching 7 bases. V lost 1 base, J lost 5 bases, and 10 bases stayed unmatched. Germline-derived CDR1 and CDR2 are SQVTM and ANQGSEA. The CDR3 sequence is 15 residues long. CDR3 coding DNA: TGCAGCGTTGAAGGCCGACAGGGAGTAGGAACTGAAGCTTTCTTT. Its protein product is CSVEGRQGVGTEAFF.

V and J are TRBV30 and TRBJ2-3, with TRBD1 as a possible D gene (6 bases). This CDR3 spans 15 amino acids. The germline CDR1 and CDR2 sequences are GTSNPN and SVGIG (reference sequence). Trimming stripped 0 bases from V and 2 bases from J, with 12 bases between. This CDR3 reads CAWSVLDRDTDTQYF. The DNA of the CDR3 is TGTGCCTGGAGTGTATTGGACAGAGACACAGATACGCAGTATTTT.

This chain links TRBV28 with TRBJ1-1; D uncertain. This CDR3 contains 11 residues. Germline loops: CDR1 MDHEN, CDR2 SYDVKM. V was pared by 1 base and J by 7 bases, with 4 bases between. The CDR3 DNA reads TGTGCCAGCAGTTTATTAAATGAAGCTTTCTTT. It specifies CASSLLNEAFF.